The 31 T cell receptor beta chains below were found in one sample sequenced in a study of shared clonotypes between healthy human individuals (dated by TCRdb to 2020 to 2021). Libraries were prepared through the immunoSEQ multiplex PCR assay. In TCRdb, the immuneACCESS table is reduced to in-frame sequences with V and J assigned. These tables do not hold every clone; where another copy was compared, an unresolved V gene accounts for under half, and the others remain unexplained. A total of a few million clones appear in this sample, approximately 94% of them only once. The top ten clones comprise less than 0.15% of the sample. Sequenced material: naive CD4+ T cells sorted from blood. In the paper's terms, the cell subset or site label means: CD45RA+ positively selected. These receptors originate from a man younger than 35 in good health.

V is TRBV7-3 and J is TRBJ2-7; 9 bases fit TRBD1. Looked up from germline, CDR1 is SGHTA and CDR2 is FQGTGA. After removal of 5 bases from V and 5 bases from J, the junction contained 4 bases not matched to a gene. The CDR3 covers 13 residues. In nucleotides, the CDR3 is TGTGCCAGCAGCCCCCGGACAGGGGACGAGCAGTACTTC. It specifies CASSPRTGDEQYF. The full variable domain, in which reference TRBV7-3 and TRBJ2-7 provide the parts outside the CDR3, is GAGVSQTPSNKVTEKGKYVELRCDPISGHTALYWYRQSLGQGPEFLIYFQGTGAADDSGLPNDRFFAVRPEGSVSTLKIQRTERGDSAVYLCASSPRTGDEQYFGPGTRLTVT.

This chain joins TRBV5-4 and TRBJ2-2; D is unresolved. V lost 1 base, J lost 8 bases, and 9 bases lay in between. Germline V gives CDR1 SGHNT, CDR2 YYREEE (reference sequence). This CDR3 region has 13 residues. The CDR3 DNA reads TGTGCCAGCAGCTTGCCGGGCGGAGGGGAGCTGTTTTTT. Translating gives CASSLPGGGELFF.

Concerning this clone: Distinct nucleotide sequences in the sample also encode this CDR3. The chain joins TRBV5-4 to TRBJ1-2, with D perhaps TRBD1 (6 bases). V was pared by 1 base and J by 4 bases, with 8 bases between. CDR1 SGHNT and CDR2 YYREEE come from the germline V gene (reference sequence). There are 13 residues in the CDR3. The CDR3: CASSLPDSYGYTF. The DNA for the CDR3 is TGTGCCAGCAGCTTGCCGGACAGCTATGGCTACACCTTC. The full variable domain, completed using reference TRBV5-4 and TRBJ1-2, is ETGVTQSPTHLIKTRGQQVTLRCSSQSGHNTVSWYQQALGQGPQFIFQYYREEENGRGNFPPRFSGLQFPNYSSELNVNALELDDSALYLCASSLPDSYGYTFGSGTRLTVV.

The chain recombines TRBV19 with TRBJ2-7; 7 positions match TRBD1. This CDR3 spans 14 amino acids. CDR1 is LNHDA and CDR2 is SQIVND in the germline V gene (reference sequence). The J segment lost 6 bases and the V segment lost 5 bases, leaving 10 bases of the junction unmatched. The CDR3 reads CASSLDRDVGEQYF. The CDR3, as DNA: TGTGCCAGTAGTCTTGACAGGGACGTGGGCGAGCAGTACTTC.

On this clone itself: Other DNA sequences in the sample encode the same CDR3. V and J are TRBV10-3 and TRBJ1-5; D unclear. V was shortened by 3 bases and J by 4 bases, with 4 bases between the two germline ends. Germline V lookup: CDR1 ENHRY, CDR2 SYGVKD. The CDR3 is 12 residues long. CDR3 residues: CAISEPNQPQHF. The CDR3 nucleotides are TGTGCCATCAGTGAACCTAATCAGCCCCAGCATTTT.

CDR3 DNA sequence: TGCGCCAGCAGCTCGGTGACAGGAGCTTTCTTT. Residues: CASSSVTGAFF. V usage is TRBV5-1 and J usage is TRBJ1-1, with TRBD1 as a possible D gene (6 bases). This CDR3 has 11 residues. Germline assignment: CDR1 SGHRS and CDR2 YFSETQ. V was cut by 3 bases and J by 10 bases, with 10 bases left in between.

The table lists this clone with a few counts. This sample also contains other DNA sequences that code for the same CDR3. The genes are TRBV6-5 and TRBJ1-1; possibly TRBD1 for D (5 bases). CDR3 length: 14 amino acids. Trimming stripped 2 bases from V and 1 base from J, with 8 bases between. Germline V lookup: CDR1 MNHEY, CDR2 SVGAGI. CDR3 nucleotides: TGTGCCAGCAGTTACCTAACAGGGAACACTGAAGCTTTCTTT. Protein sequence: CASSYLTGNTEAFF.

V usage is TRBV4-1 and J usage is TRBJ2-2; TRBD1 agrees at 9 bases. Germline V gives CDR1 MGHRA, CDR2 YSYEKL. V was pared by 4 bases and J by 8 bases, with 14 bases of the junction left unmatched. The CDR3 length is 17 residues. The CDR3: CASSPFSGTGRPGELFF. For the CDR3, the DNA is TGCGCCAGCAGCCCTTTCTCCGGGACAGGGCGTCCAGGGGAGCTGTTTTTT.

The rearrangement joins TRBV5-1 to TRBJ2-3; 8 bases are a match to TRBD2. The CDR3 is made up of 15 amino acids. Germline V gene lookup returns CDR1 SGHRS and CDR2 YFSETQ. The J segment lost 5 bases and the V segment lost 1 base, leaving 6 bases of the junction unmatched. CDR3 DNA: TGCGCCAGCAGCTTGAAGACTAGCGAAGTAGATACGCAGTATTTT. This gives the protein CASSLKTSEVDTQYF.

V gene TRBV2 combines with J gene TRBJ2-7; D not resolved. Between the trimmed V and J ends, which lost 2 bases and 3 bases, there was a span of 14 bases. There are 15 residues in the CDR3. Germline values: CDR1 SNHLY, CDR2 FYNNEI. The CDR3 protein is CASSEQSTPVYEQYF. The CDR3 nucleotides read TGTGCCAGCAGTGAACAATCCACCCCAGTCTACGAGCAGTACTTC.

Here the CDR3 reads CASSQASSGGAPTDTQYF. CDR3 in DNA: TGCGCCAGCAGCCAAGCGTCTAGCGGGGGGGCCCCCACAGATACGCAGTATTTT. The J gene is TRBJ2-3, the V gene TRBV4-1; 12 nucleotides agree with TRBD2. Per the germline V gene, CDR1 is MGHRA and CDR2 is YSYEKL. The CDR3 extends over 18 amino acids. V gave up 1 base and J gave up 2 bases; unmatched junction bases: 7.

The gene calls are TRBV19 and TRBJ1-5; D unclear. Germline V gene lookup returns CDR1 LNHDA and CDR2 SQIVND (reference sequence). The V and J ends lost 5 bases and 0 bases respectively, with 11 bases between them. The CDR3 contains 15 residues. DNA for the CDR3: TGTGCCAGTAGTGGCGGATTGAATAGCAATCAGCCCCAGCATTTT. Protein product: CASSGGLNSNQPQHF.

The J gene is TRBJ1-2, the V gene TRBV19; 8 nucleotides align to TRBD1. In germline, CDR1 is LNHDA, CDR2 SQIVND (reference sequence). J gave up 4 bases and V 5 bases, and 6 bases lay outside the gene matches. This CDR3 has 14 amino acids. The CDR3 is CASSDMTGVYGYTF. In DNA form, the CDR3 reads TGTGCCAGTAGTGACATGACAGGGGTCTATGGCTACACCTTC.

This rearrangement joins TRBV5-4 to TRBJ2-3; 7 positions agree with TRBD2. CDR1 and CDR2 (germline): SGHNT, YYREEE (reference sequence). V shed 0 bases, J shed 0 bases, and the junction held 4 bases outside the gene matches. The CDR3 extends over 16 amino acids. The CDR3 spells CASSLGGLVSTDTQYF. The CDR3 coding sequence is TGTGCCAGCAGCTTGGGTGGACTAGTTAGCACAGATACGCAGTATTTT.

This rearrangement joins TRBV7-2 to TRBJ1-4, with D unclear. CDR1 is SGHTA, CDR2 FQGNSA, per germline. V lost 5 bases and J 3 bases, leaving 10 bases between the germline ends. This CDR3 is 14 amino acids long. DNA for the CDR3: TGTGCCAGCAGCCCCCGCAGGTCTAATGAAAAACTGTTTTTT. It yields the protein CASSPRRSNEKLFF.

The chain uses TRBV19 and TRBJ2-3; possible D gene TRBD1, 6 bases. The V end was cut by 6 bases, the J end by 0 bases, with 7 bases between. The CDR3 extends over 13 amino acids. Germline V gives CDR1 LNHDA, CDR2 SQIVND (reference sequence). In DNA form, the CDR3 reads TGTGCCAGTAGGGGGGCGAGCACAGATACGCAGTATTTT. It codes for CASRGASTDTQYF.

V is TRBV11-2 and J is TRBJ2-3; D perhaps matches TRBD2 (5 bases). Germline CDR1 reads SGHAT; CDR2 reads FQNNGV. Trimming cost V 3 bases and J 1 base, with 11 bases left between them. The length of the CDR3 is 15 residues. The CDR3 region has the DNA TGTGCCAGCAGCTTTACGAGGGCTGGCACAGATACGCAGTATTTT. It yields the protein CASSFTRAGTDTQYF.

The chain carries TRBV6-5 and TRBJ2-2; a weak D match, TRBD1 (5 bases). CDR1 is MNHEY, CDR2 SVGAGI, per germline. The CDR3 loop spans 13 amino acids. Trimming removed 7 bases from V and 4 bases from J, with 10 bases in between. The CDR3 loop is CASTRDFTGELFF. The CDR3 DNA follows: TGTGCCAGCACCAGGGATTTCACCGGGGAGCTGTTTTTT.

This sequence joins TRBV5-1 and TRBJ1-6; D unresolved. Trimming removed 4 bases at V and 6 bases at J, with 17 bases between. The CDR3 runs to 16 residues. Germline CDR1 is SGHRS and CDR2 is YFSETQ. CDR3 nucleotide sequence: TGCGCCAGCAGCCCCGTCGGGCCAGGAGGTAATTCACCCCTCCACTTT. Residues: CASSPVGPGGNSPLHF. The variable domain in full, completed from reference TRBV5-1 and TRBJ1-6, reads KAGVTQTPRYLIKTRGQQVTLSCSPISGHRSVSWYQQTPGQGLQFLFEYFSETQRNKGNFPGRFSGRQFSNSRSEMNVSTLELGDSALYLCASSPVGPGGNSPLHFGNGTRLTVT.

This clone was seen only once. The chain employs TRBV20-1 and TRBJ2-1; no definite D call. This CDR3 contains 11 residues. Germline V gene sequence: CDR1 DFQATT, CDR2 SNEGSKA (reference sequence). The V end lost 2 bases, the J end lost 8 bases, and 7 bases lay between the germline ends. The CDR3: CSARIAYEQFF. Written as DNA, the CDR3 is TGCAGTGCTAGAATCGCATATGAGCAGTTCTTC.

This chain connects TRBV13 to TRBJ2-3; the D is unclear. The germline V gene encodes CDR1 PRHDT and CDR2 FYEKMQ (reference sequence). The CDR3 totals 17 residues. The V gene lost 5 bases and the J gene lost 3 bases, with 21 bases spanning the gap. CDR3 loop: CASSPALWATGTDTQYF. CDR3 in DNA: TGTGCCAGCAGCCCGGCCCTATGGGCTACTGGTACAGATACGCAGTATTTT.

The V gene is TRBV9, the J gene TRBJ1-5, with unresolved D. The CDR3 is 14 residues long. V was pared by 0 bases and J by 6 bases, with 10 bases between. Per germline, CDR1 SGDLS and CDR2 YYNGEE. Written as DNA, the CDR3 is TGTGCCAGCAGCGTAGGGCAGAAAGGTCAGCCCCAGCATTTT. Protein: CASSVGQKGQPQHF.

The V and J genes are TRBV6-5 and TRBJ1-6; D perhaps matches TRBD1 (6 bases). CDR1 and CDR2 from the germline V gene are MNHEY and SVGAGI. The germline V and J ends were trimmed by 5 bases and 8 bases, with 13 bases remaining between them. The CDR3 is 14 amino acids. CDR3 DNA: TGTGCCAGCAGTCTCGGGGGCACTTATTCACCCCTCCACTTT. Its protein product is CASSLGGTYSPLHF.

The rearrangement uses TRBV7-9 and TRBJ2-1; no clear D. Germline V gene sequence: CDR1 SEHNR, CDR2 FQNEAQ (reference sequence). Trimming stripped 1 base from V and 7 bases from J, with 11 bases between. There are 14 residues in the CDR3. CDR3 in amino acids: CASSLDGYTNEQFF. The CDR3 region has the DNA TGTGCCAGCAGCTTAGATGGCTACACTAATGAGCAGTTCTTC. Combining the CDR3 with reference TRBV7-9 and TRBJ2-1 gives the whole variable domain DTGVSQNPRHKITKRGQNVTFRCDPISEHNRLYWYRQTLGQGPEFLTYFQNEAQLEKSRLLSDRFSAERPKGSFSTLEIQRTEQGDSAMYLCASSLDGYTNEQFFGPGTRLTVL.

Turning to this clone: This sample also contains other DNA sequences that code for the same CDR3. J is TRBJ1-2 and V is TRBV30; 8 bases align to TRBD1. This CDR3 contains 14 residues. Trimming at V came to 3 bases and at J to 7 bases, leaving 10 bases not matched to a gene. In germline, CDR1 is GTSNPN, CDR2 SVGIG (reference sequence). The DNA for the CDR3 is TGTGCCTGGAGGACAGGGGCCCGAGGAGGTGGCTACACCTTC. Translated: CAWRTGARGGGYTF.

This clone came up once. This chain links TRBV4-1 with TRBJ2-5; TRBD1 agrees at 7 bases. J lost 3 bases, V lost 4 bases, and 8 bases had no gene match. The CDR3 has 15 residues. Per the germline V gene, CDR1 is MGHRA and CDR2 is YSYEKL. The CDR3 here is CASSLQSTGKETQYF. The CDR3 DNA sequence: TGCGCCAGCAGCCTTCAATCGACAGGGAAAGAGACCCAGTACTTC.

This rearrangement joins TRBV7-2 to TRBJ1-4, with unresolved D. Germline V gene data show CDR1 as SGHTA and CDR2 as FQGNSA. The CDR3 consists of 15 residues. Trimming shortened V by 8 bases and J by 1 base, and 14 bases separated the two germline ends. The CDR3 protein is CASGIVGGTNEKLFF. The CDR3 DNA reads TGTGCCAGCGGGATCGTCGGAGGAACTAATGAAAAACTGTTTTTT.

This sequence joins TRBV10-3 and TRBJ1-1; D possibly corresponds to TRBD1 (5 bases). The CDR3 runs 14 residues. From germline, CDR1 is ENHRY and CDR2 SYGVKD. V lost 0 bases and J lost 7, with 12 bases in between. The CDR3, as DNA: TGTGCCATCAGTGAGTCGACGACAGATTATGAAGCTTTCTTT. It is translated as CAISESTTDYEAFF.

The rearrangement links TRBV6-6 to TRBJ1-3, with TRBD1 matching 9 bases. Per the germline V gene, CDR1 is MNHNY and CDR2 is SVGAGI (reference sequence). The CDR3 has 16 amino acids. V was clipped by 6 bases and J by 2 bases; unmatched bases: 8. CDR3 protein: CASSSLGTGTGNTIYF. CDR3 coding DNA: TGTGCCAGCAGCTCCCTCGGGACAGGGACTGGAAACACCATATATTTT.

J is TRBJ2-7 and V is TRBV19; 7 bases line up with TRBD1. This CDR3 comprises 14 residues. Germline CDR1 is LNHDA and CDR2 is SQIVND (reference sequence). Trimming removed 3 bases from V and 3 bases from J; junction bases left unmatched: 5. This chain's CDR3 is CASSIAGTDYEQYF. CDR3 bases: TGTGCCAGTAGTATTGCCGGGACAGACTACGAGCAGTACTTC.

The chain recombines TRBV28 with TRBJ2-1; D call uncertain. Trimming removed 4 bases at V and 8 bases at J, with 9 bases between. Germline V gene lookup returns CDR1 MDHEN and CDR2 SYDVKM. The CDR3 has 12 residues. The CDR3 nucleotides read TGTGCCAGCAGTTCCCTTTACCATGAGCAGTTCTTC. Its protein is CASSSLYHEQFF. The entire variable domain, with the rest obtained from reference TRBV28 and TRBJ2-1, is as follows: DVKVTQSSRYLVKRTGEKVFLECVQDMDHENMFWYRQDPGLGLRLIYFSYDVKMKEKGDIPEGYSVSREKKERFSLILESASTNQTSMYLCASSSLYHEQFFGPGTRLTVL.